A selection of T cell receptor beta chains follows, all from one sample in a study of blood T cell repertoires in COVID-19. Generated by immunoSEQ multiplex PCR, the TCRdb table keeps only in-frame clones and is missing some. The repertoire includes 150,000 to 200,000 clones, roughly nine tenths of them detected once, and roughly 2.8% sits in the top ten. Sample: peripheral blood. The receptors originated from a man aged 55 to 70 with acute or convalescent COVID-19. Both conserved end residues are part of each CDR3. The D gene is left open where the match is weak. Clone sizes are given selectively: once, few, many, or a class where the clone is expanded.

d_call: -; clone_size: once; v_call: TRBV30; j_call: TRBJ1-1; cdr3_aa: CATRGATEAFF; cdr3_nt: TGTGCAACCCGGGGAGCCACTGAAGCTTTCTTT
d_call: -; clone_size: -; v_call: TRBV9; j_call: TRBJ2-1; cdr3_aa: CASSVRGSNEQFF; cdr3_nt: TGTGCCAGCAGCGTCCGGGGGAGTAATGAGCAGTTCTTC
d_call: TRBD1; clone_size: -; v_call: TRBV28; j_call: TRBJ2-7; cdr3_aa: CASKSEQGATYEQYF; cdr3_nt: TGTGCCAGCAAATCCGAACAGGGGGCGACCTACGAGCAGTACTTC
d_call: TRBD2; clone_size: -; v_call: TRBV6-5; j_call: TRBJ2-3; cdr3_aa: CASSYTGGRQDTQYF; cdr3_nt: TGTGCCAGCAGTTATACGGGGGGGAGGCAAGATACGCAGTATTTT
d_call: TRBD2; clone_size: -; v_call: TRBV30; j_call: TRBJ2-4; cdr3_aa: CAWSERGVAKNIQYF; cdr3_nt: TGTGCCTGGAGTGAACGGGGGGTAGCCAAAAACATTCAGTACTTC
d_call: TRBD1; clone_size: -; v_call: TRBV6-5; j_call: TRBJ2-1; cdr3_aa: CASREDRSSYNEQFF; cdr3_nt: TGTGCCAGCCGAGAGGACAGGAGCTCCTACAATGAGCAGTTCTTC
d_call: TRBD1; clone_size: -; v_call: TRBV7-3; j_call: TRBJ2-7; cdr3_aa: CASSLDRAYEQYF; cdr3_nt: TGTGCCAGCAGCCTGGACAGGGCCTACGAGCAGTACTTC
d_call: TRBD2; clone_size: -; v_call: TRBV10-2; j_call: TRBJ2-5; cdr3_aa: CASSVPGGQETQYF; cdr3_nt: TGCGCCAGCAGTGTACCGGGGGGGCAAGAGACCCAGTACTTC
d_call: TRBD1; clone_size: -; v_call: TRBV5-1; j_call: TRBJ1-1; cdr3_aa: CASNPGTGGPNTEAFF; cdr3_nt: TGCGCCAGTAACCCGGGGACAGGGGGCCCCAACACTGAAGCTTTCTTT
d_call: -; clone_size: once; v_call: TRBV5-1; j_call: TRBJ1-1; cdr3_aa: CASSLTGGSTEAFF; cdr3_nt: TGCGCCAGCAGCTTGACGGGGGGGAGCACTGAAGCTTTCTTT
d_call: TRBD1; clone_size: -; v_call: TRBV6-5; j_call: TRBJ2-7; cdr3_aa: CASSYSVGTGGGEYF; cdr3_nt: TGTGCCAGCAGTTACTCGGTCGGGACAGGGGGAGGAGAGTACTTC
d_call: -; clone_size: -; v_call: TRBV4-3; j_call: TRBJ1-4; cdr3_aa: CASSQGGEGRGNKLFF; cdr3_nt: TGCGCCAGCAGCCAAGGCGGCGAGGGCCGCGGAAATAAACTGTTTTTT
d_call: -; clone_size: -; v_call: TRBV3-1/TRBV3-2; j_call: TRBJ2-3; cdr3_aa: CASSQTEGSTDTQYF; cdr3_nt: TGTGCCAGCAGCCAAACGGAGGGGAGCACAGATACGCAGTATTTT
d_call: -; clone_size: -; v_call: TRBV2; j_call: TRBJ2-4; cdr3_aa: CASGGDSLKNIQYF; cdr3_nt: TGTGCCAGCGGAGGGGACAGTCTCAAAAACATTCAGTACTTC
d_call: -; clone_size: -; v_call: TRBV7-2; j_call: TRBJ1-2; cdr3_aa: CASSLVGGGKRGYTF; cdr3_nt: TGTGCCAGCAGCTTAGTTGGCGGGGGGAAGCGAGGCTACACCTTC
d_call: TRBD1; clone_size: -; v_call: TRBV6-6; j_call: TRBJ1-5; cdr3_aa: CASSPTRTGPGSNQPQHF; cdr3_nt: TGTGCCAGCAGTCCGACCCGGACAGGGCCGGGGAGCAATCAGCCCCAGCATTTT
d_call: -; clone_size: -; v_call: TRBV21-1; j_call: TRBJ2-4; cdr3_aa: CASSKSSVVAKNIQYF; cdr3_nt: TGTGCCAGCAGCAAATCCTCTGTTGTAGCCAAAAACATTCAGTACTTC
d_call: TRBD2; clone_size: -; v_call: TRBV6-2/TRBV6-3; j_call: TRBJ2-3; cdr3_aa: CASSYGLAGGPGTDTQYF; cdr3_nt: TGTGCCAGCAGTTACGGACTAGCGGGGGGGCCGGGCACAGATACGCAGTATTTT
d_call: -; clone_size: -; v_call: TRBV7-2; j_call: TRBJ2-7; cdr3_aa: CASSRTAEYEQYF; cdr3_nt: TGTGCCAGCAGCAGGACAGCCGAGTACGAGCAGTACTTC
d_call: -; clone_size: -; v_call: TRBV5-1; j_call: TRBJ1-2; cdr3_aa: CASSPAGRGYTF; cdr3_nt: TGCGCCAGCAGCCCCGCGGGCCGGGGCTACACCTTC
d_call: -; clone_size: -; v_call: TRBV30; j_call: TRBJ1-3; cdr3_aa: CAWEDSGPGNTIYF; cdr3_nt: TGTGCCTGGGAGGACAGCGGACCGGGAAACACCATATATTTT
d_call: -; clone_size: once; v_call: TRBV3-1/TRBV3-2; j_call: TRBJ1-3; cdr3_aa: CASRQSNGNTIYF; cdr3_nt: TGTGCCAGCAGACAGAGTAATGGAAACACCATATATTTT
d_call: TRBD1; clone_size: -; v_call: TRBV7-9; j_call: TRBJ1-6; cdr3_aa: CASSLGQGANSPLHF; cdr3_nt: TGTGCCAGCAGCTTAGGACAGGGGGCAAATTCACCCCTCCACTTT
d_call: TRBD1; clone_size: few; v_call: TRBV27; j_call: TRBJ1-6; cdr3_aa: CASSLDRDYNSPLHF; cdr3_nt: TGTGCCAGCAGTTTAGACAGGGATTATAATTCACCCCTCCACTTT
d_call: -; clone_size: -; v_call: TRBV5-1; j_call: TRBJ2-5; cdr3_aa: CASSLGTGMSQETQYF; cdr3_nt: TGCGCCAGCAGCTTGGGAACAGGGATGTCCCAAGAGACCCAGTACTTC
d_call: -; clone_size: few; v_call: TRBV2; j_call: TRBJ2-2; cdr3_aa: CASRGKDSQNTGELFF; cdr3_nt: TGTGCCAGCAGGGGGAAGGACAGCCAGAACACCGGGGAGCTGTTTTTT
d_call: TRBD2; clone_size: once; v_call: TRBV5-5; j_call: TRBJ2-1; cdr3_aa: CASSAGLASVGEQFF; cdr3_nt: TGTGCCAGCAGCGCGGGACTAGCATCCGTCGGTGAGCAGTTCTTC
d_call: -; clone_size: -; v_call: TRBV12-3/TRBV12-4; j_call: TRBJ1-5; cdr3_aa: CASRDPGQPQHF; cdr3_nt: TGTGCCAGTAGAGACCCGGGACAGCCCCAGCATTTT
d_call: -; clone_size: -; v_call: TRBV7-9; j_call: TRBJ1-2; cdr3_aa: CASSFEVAGIGYTF; cdr3_nt: TGTGCCAGCAGCTTTGAGGTTGCAGGGATTGGCTACACCTTC
d_call: TRBD1; clone_size: -; v_call: TRBV6-6; j_call: TRBJ2-2; cdr3_aa: CASRGTGEAGELFF; cdr3_nt: TGTGCCAGCAGGGGGACAGGGGAGGCCGGGGAGCTGTTTTTT
d_call: TRBD1; clone_size: -; v_call: TRBV27; j_call: TRBJ2-3; cdr3_aa: CASSLGTGGASTDTQYF; cdr3_nt: TGTGCCAGCAGTTTAGGGACAGGGGGCGCCAGCACAGATACGCAGTATTTT
d_call: TRBD1; clone_size: -; v_call: TRBV27; j_call: TRBJ2-1; cdr3_aa: CASSPRTGAGEQFF; cdr3_nt: TGTGCCAGCAGTCCCCGGACAGGGGCGGGTGAGCAGTTCTTC
d_call: TRBD2; clone_size: -; v_call: TRBV3-1/TRBV3-2; j_call: TRBJ2-1; cdr3_aa: CASSPRKGLAGGREQFF; cdr3_nt: TGTGCCAGCAGCCCTCGAAAAGGACTAGCGGGGGGGCGCGAGCAGTTCTTC
d_call: TRBD2; clone_size: -; v_call: TRBV6-1; j_call: TRBJ2-7; cdr3_aa: CASSETSGAPYEQYF; cdr3_nt: TGTGCCAGCAGTGAGACTAGCGGGGCACCCTACGAGCAGTACTTC
d_call: TRBD1; clone_size: -; v_call: TRBV5-4; j_call: TRBJ2-1; cdr3_aa: CASSHGQGGDEQFF; cdr3_nt: TGTGCCAGCAGCCACGGACAGGGGGGCGATGAGCAGTTCTTC
d_call: -; clone_size: -; v_call: TRBV7-3; j_call: TRBJ1-1; cdr3_aa: CASTDQRDAGMNTEAFF; cdr3_nt: TGTGCCAGCACCGACCAAAGGGACGCGGGAATGAACACTGAAGCTTTCTTT
d_call: TRBD1; clone_size: once; v_call: TRBV5-1; j_call: TRBJ2-2; cdr3_aa: CASQADREAGELFF; cdr3_nt: TGCGCCAGCCAAGCGGACAGGGAGGCCGGGGAGCTGTTTTTT
d_call: -; clone_size: -; v_call: TRBV5-1; j_call: TRBJ2-2; cdr3_aa: CASTPGQNTGELFF; cdr3_nt: TGCGCCAGCACCCCGGGACAAAACACCGGGGAGCTGTTTTTT
d_call: -; clone_size: -; v_call: TRBV7-9; j_call: TRBJ1-4; cdr3_aa: CASSRGAFGTNEKLFF; cdr3_nt: TGTGCCAGCAGCCGTGGGGCCTTTGGGACTAATGAAAAACTGTTTTTT
d_call: TRBD1; clone_size: -; v_call: TRBV9; j_call: TRBJ1-2; cdr3_aa: CASSVTGGRHYGYTF; cdr3_nt: TGTGCCAGCAGCGTCACAGGGGGCAGGCACTATGGCTACACCTTC